The text below deals with one T cell receptor beta chain. Its antigen is still unknown. This sample also contains other DNA sequences that code for the same CDR3. This sample is part of a study of shared clonotypes between healthy human individuals. Positively selected for CCR7, the CD45RO-negative cells used as naive CD8 cells excluded terminally differentiated effector memory CD45RA+ cells. The germline V gene has CDR1 SGHRS and CDR2 YFSETQ. V was clipped by 3 bases and J by 2 bases; unmatched bases: 5. The length of the CDR3 is 15 residues. Produced via immunoSEQ multiplex PCR; TCRdb's table is partial and in-frame only. The repertoire holds about 2.1 million clones, with around 95% as singletons. Study findings and constraints: Generation probability values for non-shared clonotypes were lower than those for clonotypes shared by all four donors.

The sequenced sample consisted of naive CD8+ T cells from PBMCs. J is TRBJ2-7 and V is TRBV5-1, with 10 bases matching TRBD1. The TCR was taken from a young man in good health. Some clones in this sample may be carry-over from other donors' samples. The CDR3 sequence: CASSSGQGVTYEQYF. The CDR3 DNA reads as TGCGCCAGCAGCTCCGGACAGGGGGTGACCTACGAGCAGTACTTC.